The TCR beta chain under discussion was sequenced for a study of blood T cell repertoires in COVID-19. The cohort comprised adults aged about 18 to 90 years residing in under 25 US areas. This CDR3 is built from 14 residues. Germline CDR1 and CDR2: SGHVS and FNYEAQ. With V trimmed by 5 bases and J by 4 bases, 6 bases remained unmatched. Original processing notes: Estimated nucleated cell counts came from reference gene primer amplification. Using immunoSEQ multiplex PCR, the repertoire was profiled, and TCRdb retains in-frame clones only, with some absent. D and trimming were read from the DNA, whereas the V and J calls and clone size are those reported in that table. The table shows about 430,000 clones, with more than 70% occurring only once.

This clonotype originated in a woman aged 18-29 years who had been exposed to COVID-19. V usage is TRBV7-6 and J usage is TRBJ2-7; 9 bases agree with TRBD1. The sequenced material came from PBMCs or T cells enriched from blood (not recorded which). CDR3 region: CASSLGTGRYEQYF. CDR3 DNA sequence: TGTGCCAGCAGCCTCGGGACAGGGAGGTACGAGCAGTACTTC.